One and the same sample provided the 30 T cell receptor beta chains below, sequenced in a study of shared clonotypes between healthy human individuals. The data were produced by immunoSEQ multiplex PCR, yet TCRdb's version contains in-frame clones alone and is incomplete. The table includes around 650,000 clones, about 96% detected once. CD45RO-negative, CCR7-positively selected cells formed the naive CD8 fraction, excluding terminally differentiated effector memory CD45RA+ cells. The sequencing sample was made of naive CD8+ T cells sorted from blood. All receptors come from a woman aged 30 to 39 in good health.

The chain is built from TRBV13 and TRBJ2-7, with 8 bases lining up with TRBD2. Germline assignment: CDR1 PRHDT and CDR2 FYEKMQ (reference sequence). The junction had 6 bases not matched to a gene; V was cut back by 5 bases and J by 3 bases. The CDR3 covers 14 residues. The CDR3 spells CASSEGLGHYEQYF. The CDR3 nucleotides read TGTGCCAGCAGCGAGGGACTAGGACACTACGAGCAGTACTTC.

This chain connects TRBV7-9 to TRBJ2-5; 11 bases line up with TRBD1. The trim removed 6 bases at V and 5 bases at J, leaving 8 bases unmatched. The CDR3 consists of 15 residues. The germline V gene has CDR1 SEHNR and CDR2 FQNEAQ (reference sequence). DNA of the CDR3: TGTGCCAGCAGTCTCGGACAGGGGGCGCGGGAGACCCAGTACTTC. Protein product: CASSLGQGARETQYF.

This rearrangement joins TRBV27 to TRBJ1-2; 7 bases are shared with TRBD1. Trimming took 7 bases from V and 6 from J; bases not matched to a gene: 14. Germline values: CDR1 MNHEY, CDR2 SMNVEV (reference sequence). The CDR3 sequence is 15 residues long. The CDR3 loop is CASTEAGGAFNGYTF. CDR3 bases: TGTGCCAGCACCGAGGCAGGGGGTGCCTTCAATGGCTACACCTTC.

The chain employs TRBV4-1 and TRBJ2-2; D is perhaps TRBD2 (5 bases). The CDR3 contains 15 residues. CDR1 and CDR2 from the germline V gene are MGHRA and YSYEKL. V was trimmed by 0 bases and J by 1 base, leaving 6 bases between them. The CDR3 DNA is TGCGCCAGCAGCCAAGATACTAGGAACACCGGGGAGCTGTTTTTT. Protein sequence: CASSQDTRNTGELFF.

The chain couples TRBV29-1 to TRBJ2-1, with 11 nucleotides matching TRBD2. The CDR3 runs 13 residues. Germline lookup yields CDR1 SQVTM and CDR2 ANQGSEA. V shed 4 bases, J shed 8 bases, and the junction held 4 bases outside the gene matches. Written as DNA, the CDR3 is TGCAGCGTTGTACTAGCGGGAGTCCATGAGCAGTTCTTC. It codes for CSVVLAGVHEQFF.

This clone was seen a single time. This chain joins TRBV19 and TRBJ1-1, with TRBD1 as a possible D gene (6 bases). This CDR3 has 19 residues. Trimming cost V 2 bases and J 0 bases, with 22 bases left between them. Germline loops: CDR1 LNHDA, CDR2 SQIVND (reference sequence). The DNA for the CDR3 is TGTGCCAGTAGTATATGGGGGGCCGCTAGGGCGAGGATGAACACTGAAGCTTTCTTT. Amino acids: CASSIWGAARARMNTEAFF.

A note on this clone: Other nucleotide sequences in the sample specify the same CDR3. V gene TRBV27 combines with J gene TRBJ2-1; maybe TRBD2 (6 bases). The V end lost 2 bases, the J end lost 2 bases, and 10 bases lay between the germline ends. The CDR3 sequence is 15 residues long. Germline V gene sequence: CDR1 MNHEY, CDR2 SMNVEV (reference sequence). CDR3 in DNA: TGTGCCAGCAGTTTAGGAGGGAGCGCCTACAATGAGCAGTTCTTC. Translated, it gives CASSLGGSAYNEQFF.

In DNA form, the CDR3 reads TGTGCCAGCAGTTACTTGTCGGCTGGGGCCAACGTCCTGACTTTC. Amino acids: CASSYLSAGANVLTF. V gene TRBV6-5 combines with J gene TRBJ2-6; no definite D call. Germline V CDR1 and CDR2: MNHEY, SVGAGI. V was clipped by 1 base and J by 2 bases, with 6 bases between them. The CDR3 extends over 15 amino acids.

As DNA, the CDR3 is TGTGCCAGCAGCTTAAATCTTAATCAGGGGAGCCCCGGGGAGCTGTTTTTT. Protein: CASSLNLNQGSPGELFF. This chain connects TRBV11-2 to TRBJ2-2; TRBD1 is a possible D gene (6 bases). The germline gives CDR1 SGHAT, CDR2 FQNNGV. V lost 2 bases and J 6 bases, leaving 19 bases between the germline ends. This CDR3 contains 17 residues.

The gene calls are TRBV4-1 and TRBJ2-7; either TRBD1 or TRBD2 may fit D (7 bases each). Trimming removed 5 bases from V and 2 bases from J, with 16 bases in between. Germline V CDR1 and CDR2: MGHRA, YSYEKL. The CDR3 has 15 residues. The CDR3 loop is CASSEGEGAAYEQYF. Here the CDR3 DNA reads TGCGCCAGCAGCGAGGGGGAGGGGGCGGCCTACGAGCAGTACTTC.

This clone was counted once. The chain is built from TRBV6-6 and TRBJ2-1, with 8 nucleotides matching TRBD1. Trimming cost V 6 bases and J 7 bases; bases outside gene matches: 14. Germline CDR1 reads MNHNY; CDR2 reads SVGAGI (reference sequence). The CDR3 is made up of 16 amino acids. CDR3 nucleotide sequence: TGTGCCAGCAGGCCCCAGGGGGCTCGGCCGCAGAATGAGCAGTTCTTC. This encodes CASRPQGARPQNEQFF.

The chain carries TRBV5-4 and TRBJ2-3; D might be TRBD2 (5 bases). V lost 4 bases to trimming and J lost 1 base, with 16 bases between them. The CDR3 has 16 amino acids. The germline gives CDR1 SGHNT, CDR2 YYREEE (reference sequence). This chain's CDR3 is CASSPRMSGGTDTQYF. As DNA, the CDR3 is TGTGCCAGCAGCCCCCGAATGAGCGGAGGCACAGATACGCAGTATTTT.

CDR3 sequence (DNA): TGTGCCAGCAGAGGCGGTTACATGAGGGATACGCAGTATTTT. It encodes CASRGGYMRDTQYF. The rearrangement uses TRBV28 and TRBJ2-3; D uncertain. V dropped 6 bases and J dropped 6 bases, with 16 bases sitting between them. The CDR3 is 14 residues long. Looked up from germline, CDR1 is MDHEN and CDR2 is SYDVKM.

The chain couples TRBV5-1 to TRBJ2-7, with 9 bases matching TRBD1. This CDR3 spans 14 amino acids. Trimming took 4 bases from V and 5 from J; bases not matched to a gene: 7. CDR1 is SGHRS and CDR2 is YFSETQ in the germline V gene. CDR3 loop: CASSGGQGVHEQYF. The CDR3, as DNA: TGCGCCAGCAGCGGGGGACAGGGCGTCCACGAGCAGTACTTC.

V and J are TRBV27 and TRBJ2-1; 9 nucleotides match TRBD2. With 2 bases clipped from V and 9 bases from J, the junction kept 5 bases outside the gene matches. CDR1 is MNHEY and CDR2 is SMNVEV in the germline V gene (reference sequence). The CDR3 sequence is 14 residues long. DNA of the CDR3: TGTGCCAGCAGTTTACAGCGGGAGGTGGGTGAGCAGTTCTTC. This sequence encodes CASSLQREVGEQFF.

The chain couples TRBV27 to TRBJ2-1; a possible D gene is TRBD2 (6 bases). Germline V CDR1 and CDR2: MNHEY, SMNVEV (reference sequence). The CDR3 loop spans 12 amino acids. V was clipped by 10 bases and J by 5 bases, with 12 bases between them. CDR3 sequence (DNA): TGTGCCACTCGACTAGGTCACAATGAGCAGTTCTTC. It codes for CATRLGHNEQFF.

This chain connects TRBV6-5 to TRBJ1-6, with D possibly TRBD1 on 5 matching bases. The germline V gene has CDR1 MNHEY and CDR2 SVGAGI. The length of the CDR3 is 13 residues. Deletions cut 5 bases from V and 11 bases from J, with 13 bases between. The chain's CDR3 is CASSRGPNPPLHF. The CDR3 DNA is TGTGCCAGCAGTAGGGGACCCAACCCACCCCTCCACTTT.

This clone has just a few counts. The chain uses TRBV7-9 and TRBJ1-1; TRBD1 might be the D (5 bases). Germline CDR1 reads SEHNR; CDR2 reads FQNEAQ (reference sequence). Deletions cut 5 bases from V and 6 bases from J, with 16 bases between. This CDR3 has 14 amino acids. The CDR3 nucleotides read TGTGCCAGCAGCCCACCGGACAAGAAAGCTGAAGCTTTCTTT. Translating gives CASSPPDKKAEAFF.

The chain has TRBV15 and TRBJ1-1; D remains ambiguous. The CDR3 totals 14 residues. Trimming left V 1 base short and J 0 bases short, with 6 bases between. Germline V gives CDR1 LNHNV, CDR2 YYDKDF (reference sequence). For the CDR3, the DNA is TGTGCCACCAGCAGAGCTAATATGAACACTGAAGCTTTCTTT. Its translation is CATSRANMNTEAFF. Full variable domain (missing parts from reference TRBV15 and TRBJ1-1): DAMVIQNPRYQVTQFGKPVTLSCSQTLNHNVMYWYQQKSSQAPKLLFHYYDKDFNNEADTPDNFQSRRPNTSFCFLDIRSPGLGDTAMYLCATSRANMNTEAFFGQGTRLTVV.

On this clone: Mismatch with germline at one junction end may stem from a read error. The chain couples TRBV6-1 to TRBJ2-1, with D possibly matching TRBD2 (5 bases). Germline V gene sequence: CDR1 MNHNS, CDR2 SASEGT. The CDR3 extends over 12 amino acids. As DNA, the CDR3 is TGTGTCAGCCAAAAGCGGCACAATGAGCAGTTCTTC. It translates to CVSQKRHNEQFF.

The CDR3 sequence: CASIVSRGGSTDTQYF. The CDR3 DNA sequence: TGTGCCAGCATCGTTAGCAGGGGGGGTTCCACAGATACGCAGTATTTT. V gene TRBV7-9 combines with J gene TRBJ2-3; D could derive from TRBD1 or TRBD2 (7 bases each). This CDR3 is built from 16 residues. The V gene's germline CDR1 is SEHNR and CDR2 FQNEAQ (reference sequence). V dropped 7 bases and J dropped 2 bases, with 19 bases sitting between them.

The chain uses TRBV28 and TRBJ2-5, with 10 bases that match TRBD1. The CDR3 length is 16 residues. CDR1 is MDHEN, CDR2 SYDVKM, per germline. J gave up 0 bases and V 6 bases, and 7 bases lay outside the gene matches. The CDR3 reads CASRGTTGGNQETQYF. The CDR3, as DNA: TGTGCCAGCAGGGGCACGACAGGGGGCAACCAAGAGACCCAGTACTTC.

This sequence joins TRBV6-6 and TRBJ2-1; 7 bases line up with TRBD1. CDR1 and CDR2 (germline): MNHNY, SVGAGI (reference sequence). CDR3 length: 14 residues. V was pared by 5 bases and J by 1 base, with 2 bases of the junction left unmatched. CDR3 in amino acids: CASSPGQSYNEQFF. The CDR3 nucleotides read TGTGCCAGCAGTCCGGGACAGTCCTACAATGAGCAGTTCTTC.

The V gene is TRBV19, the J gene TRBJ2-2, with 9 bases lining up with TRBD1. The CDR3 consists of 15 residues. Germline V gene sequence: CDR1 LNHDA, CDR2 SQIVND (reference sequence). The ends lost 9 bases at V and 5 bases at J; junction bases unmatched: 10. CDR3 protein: CASHNPGTGTGELFF. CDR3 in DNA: TGTGCCAGCCATAACCCCGGGACAGGGACCGGGGAGCTGTTTTTT. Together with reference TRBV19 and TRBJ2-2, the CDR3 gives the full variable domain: DGGITQSPKYLFRKEGQNVTLSCEQNLNHDAMYWYRQDPGQGLRLIYYSQIVNDFQKGDIAEGYSVSREKKESFPLTVTSAQKNPTAFYLCASHNPGTGTGELFFGEGSRLTVL.

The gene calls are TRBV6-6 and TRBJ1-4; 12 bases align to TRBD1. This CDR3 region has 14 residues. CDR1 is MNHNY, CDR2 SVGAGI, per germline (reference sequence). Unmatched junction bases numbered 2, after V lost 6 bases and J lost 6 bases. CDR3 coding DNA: TGTGCCAGCAGCGGGACAGGGGGCTATGAAAAACTGTTTTTT. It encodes CASSGTGGYEKLFF.

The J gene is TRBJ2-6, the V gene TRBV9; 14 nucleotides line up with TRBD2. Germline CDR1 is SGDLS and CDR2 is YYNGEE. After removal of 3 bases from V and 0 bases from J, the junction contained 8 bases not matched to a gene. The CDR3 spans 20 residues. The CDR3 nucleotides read TGTGCCAGCAGCGATCGACTAGCGGGAGGGCCCAGCTCTGGGGCCAACGTCCTGACTTTC. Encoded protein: CASSDRLAGGPSSGANVLTF.

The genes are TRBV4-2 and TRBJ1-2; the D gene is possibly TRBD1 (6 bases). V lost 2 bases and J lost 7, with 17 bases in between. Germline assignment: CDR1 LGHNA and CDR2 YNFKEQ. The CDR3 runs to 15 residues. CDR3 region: CASSQRGGPTSGYTF. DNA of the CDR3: TGTGCCAGCAGCCAAAGGGGGGGCCCGACCTCTGGCTACACCTTC.

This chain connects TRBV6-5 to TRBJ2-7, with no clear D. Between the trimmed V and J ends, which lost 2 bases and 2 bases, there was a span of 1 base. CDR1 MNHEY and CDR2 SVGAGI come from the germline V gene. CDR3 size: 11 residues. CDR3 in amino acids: CASSYAYEQYF. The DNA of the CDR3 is TGTGCCAGCAGTTACGCCTACGAGCAGTACTTC.

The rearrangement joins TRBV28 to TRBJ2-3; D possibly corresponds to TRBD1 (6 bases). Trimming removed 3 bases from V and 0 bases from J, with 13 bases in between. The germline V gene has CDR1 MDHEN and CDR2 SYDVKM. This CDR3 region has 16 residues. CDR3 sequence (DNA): TGTGCCAGCAGTTTGCTACAGGGATCTAGCACAGATACGCAGTATTTT. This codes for CASSLLQGSSTDTQYF.

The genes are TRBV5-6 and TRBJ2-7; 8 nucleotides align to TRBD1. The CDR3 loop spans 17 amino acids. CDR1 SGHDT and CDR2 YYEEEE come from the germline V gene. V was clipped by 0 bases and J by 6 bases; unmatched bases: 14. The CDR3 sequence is CASSLDFSTDRVGEQYF. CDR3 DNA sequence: TGTGCCAGCAGCTTGGACTTCTCTACGGACAGGGTAGGCGAGCAGTACTTC.